This TCR beta chain was retrieved from a study of blood T cell repertoires in COVID-19. As for the study in general: Whether acute or convalescent, the COVID-19 samples came from the United States, Italy and Spain. Sources were T cells, B-cell-depleted T cells, or PBMCs; the material itself was cDNA or gDNA.

Germline V gene data show CDR1 as MNHEY and CDR2 as SMNVEV (reference sequence). The CDR3 has 17 amino acids. The trim removed 0 bases at V and 7 bases at J, leaving 12 bases unmatched. Study processing details: Estimation of nucleated cell counts relied on the amplification of reference gene primers. Profiling relied on immunoSEQ multiplex PCR, and the TCRdb table lists in-frame clones only, not all of them. Clone size and the V and J calls come from that table; the DNA yielded D and trimming. The table includes tens of thousands of clones, around 85% detected once. The chain links TRBV27 to TRBJ2-1; 7 bases match TRBD1. The sequence was obtained from a man between 70 and 80 years old with acute or convalescent COVID-19. The sample taken for sequencing was peripheral blood. The CDR3 nucleotides are TGTGCCAGCAGTTTATCCCCCGGACAGGTTGGTAGTAATGAGCAGTTCTTC. This translates into CASSLSPGQVGSNEQFF.